This T cell receptor (beta chain) comes out of a study of blood T cells in healthy people across ages. With a J-beta primer mix and a sample-barcoded 5' primer, a second PCR ran about 7 to 11 cycles. TCRdb reprocessed the 5' RACE reads via MiXCR and lists one record per CDR3 protein. The sample includes about 320,000 distinct CDR3 sequences, around 30% seen only once; the top ten take 29%. Germline V lookup: CDR1 SGHTA, CDR2 FQGTGA. The CDR3 extends over 13 amino acids. V was trimmed by 5 bases and J by 8 bases, leaving 13 bases between them. The V call is TRBV7-3, the J call TRBJ2-4; maybe TRBD2 (5 bases). This clonotype originated in a woman in her 70s in good health. The sequenced material came from blood. CDR3 in DNA: TGTGCCAGCAGCCCCCTAAACGGGGACATTCAGTACTTC. Translated, it gives CASSPLNGDIQYF.